This T cell receptor beta chain was observed in a study of shared clonotypes between healthy human individuals. Repertoires were generated with immunoSEQ multiplex PCR, while TCRdb's copy carries only in-frame clones and drops some. The sample consists of approximately 1,500,000 clones, 95% to 97% of them appearing once. CDR1 and CDR2 from the germline V gene are SGHRS and YFSETQ. This CDR3 has 14 residues. Trimming removed 0 bases at V and 5 bases at J, with 11 bases between. The receptor comes from a young man in good health. This sequence joins TRBV5-1 and TRBJ1-2, with D hard to call. The sequenced sample consisted of naive CD4+ T cells sorted from blood. Documented subset: CD45RA+ positively selected. CDR3 sequence (DNA): TGCGCCAGCAGCTTGGACGGGGAACTATATGGCTACACCTTC. It codes for CASSLDGELYGYTF.